In its sample, the clone carrying this T cell receptor (beta chain) was seen a few times. Antigen unknown. This specimen comes from a study of cytomegalovirus exposure and HLA in healthy donors. Findings and limits, study-wide: In a later analysis, DRB1 alleles had the most associated TCRs; HLA-C alleles the fewest. CMV serostatus was the only immune exposure information that was available. When the data were analyzed later, several of the most significant clusters appeared to be linked to common viral pathogens.

Samples came from healthy bone marrow donors. Primers included in the PCR were 60 Vbeta and 13 Jbeta primers. Sequenced by immunoSEQ multiplex PCR; TCRdb stores in-frame clones only, minus some. The sample shows about 100,000 clones, roughly 76% of them seen only once. Input material: PBMCs. This receptor was obtained from an older woman in good health and CMV-seropositive.

CDR3 in DNA: TGCGCCAGCAGCCCCGATTGGGGCCTGAACACCGGGGAGCTGTTTTTT. Protein sequence: CASSPDWGLNTGELFF. The J gene is TRBJ2-2, the V gene TRBV5-1; maybe TRBD1 (5 bases). V shed 4 bases and J shed 1 base, with 14 bases lying between them. This CDR3 is built from 16 residues. The germline V gene has CDR1 SGHRS and CDR2 YFSETQ. The whole variable domain, remainder taken from reference TRBV5-1 and TRBJ2-2, is KAGVTQTPRYLIKTRGQQVTLSCSPISGHRSVSWYQQTPGQGLQFLFEYFSETQRNKGNFPGRFSGRQFSNSRSEMNVSTLELGDSALYLCASSPDWGLNTGELFFGEGSRLTVL.